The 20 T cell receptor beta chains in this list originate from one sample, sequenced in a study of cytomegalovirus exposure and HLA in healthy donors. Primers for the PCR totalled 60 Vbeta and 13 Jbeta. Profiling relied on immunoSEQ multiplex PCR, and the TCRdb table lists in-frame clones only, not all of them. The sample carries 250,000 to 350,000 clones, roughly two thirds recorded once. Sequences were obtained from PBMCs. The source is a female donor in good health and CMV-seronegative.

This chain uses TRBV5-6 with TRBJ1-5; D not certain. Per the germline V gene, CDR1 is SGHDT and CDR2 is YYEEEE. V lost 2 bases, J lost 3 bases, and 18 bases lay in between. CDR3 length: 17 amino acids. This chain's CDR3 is CASSFGGPNMFNQPQHF. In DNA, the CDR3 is TGTGCCAGCAGCTTCGGCGGCCCCAATATGTTCAATCAGCCCCAGCATTTT. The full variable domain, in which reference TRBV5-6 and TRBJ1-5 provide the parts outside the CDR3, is DAGVTQSPTHLIKTRGQQVTLRCSPKSGHDTVSWYQQALGQGPQFIFQYYEEEERQRGNFPDRFSGHQFPNYSSELNVNALLLGDSALYLCASSFGGPNMFNQPQHFGDGTRLSIL.

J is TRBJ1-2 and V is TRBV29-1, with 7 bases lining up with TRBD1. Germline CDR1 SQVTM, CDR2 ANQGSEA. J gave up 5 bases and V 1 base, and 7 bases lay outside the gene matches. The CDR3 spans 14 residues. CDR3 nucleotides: TGCAGCGTTGAAGGTACAGGGGCTAGGTATGGCTACACCTTC. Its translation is CSVEGTGARYGYTF.

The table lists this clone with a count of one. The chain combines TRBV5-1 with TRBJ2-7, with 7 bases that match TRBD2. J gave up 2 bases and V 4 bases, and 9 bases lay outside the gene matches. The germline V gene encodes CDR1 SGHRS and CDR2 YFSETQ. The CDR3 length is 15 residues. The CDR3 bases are TGCGCCAGCAGCCCAGAGCGGGGAAGGACCTACGAGCAGTACTTC. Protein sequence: CASSPERGRTYEQYF.

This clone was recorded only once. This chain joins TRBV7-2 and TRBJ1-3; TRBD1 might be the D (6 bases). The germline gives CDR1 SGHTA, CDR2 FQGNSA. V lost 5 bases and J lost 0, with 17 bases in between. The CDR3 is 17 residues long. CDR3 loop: CASSPGATGFSGNTIYF. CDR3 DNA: TGTGCCAGCAGCCCAGGCGCTACAGGGTTCTCTGGAAACACCATATATTTT.

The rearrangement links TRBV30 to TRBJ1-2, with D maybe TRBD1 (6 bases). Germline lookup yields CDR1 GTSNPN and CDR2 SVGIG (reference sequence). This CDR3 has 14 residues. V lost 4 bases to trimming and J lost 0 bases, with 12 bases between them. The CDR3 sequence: CAWTGTRANYGYTF. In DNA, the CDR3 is TGTGCCTGGACCGGGACAAGAGCTAACTATGGCTACACCTTC. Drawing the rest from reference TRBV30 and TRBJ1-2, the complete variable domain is SQTIHQWPATLVQPVGSPLSLECTVEGTSNPNLYWYRQAAGRGLQLLFYSVGIGQISSEVPQNLSASRPQDRQFILSSKKLLLSDSGFYLCAWTGTRANYGYTFGSGTRLTVV.

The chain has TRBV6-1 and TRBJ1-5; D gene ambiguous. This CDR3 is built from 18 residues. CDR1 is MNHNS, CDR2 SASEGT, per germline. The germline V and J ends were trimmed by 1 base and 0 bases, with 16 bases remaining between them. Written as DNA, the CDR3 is TGTGCCAGCAGTGAAGTGTACAGACAAATATATAGCAATCAGCCCCAGCATTTT. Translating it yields CASSEVYRQIYSNQPQHF.

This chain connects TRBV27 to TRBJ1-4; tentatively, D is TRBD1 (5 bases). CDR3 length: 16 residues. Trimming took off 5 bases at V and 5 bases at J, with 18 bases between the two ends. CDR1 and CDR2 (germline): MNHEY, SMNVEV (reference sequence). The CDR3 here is CASSPREAGPNEKLFF. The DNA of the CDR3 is TGTGCCAGCAGTCCCCGCGAGGCAGGGCCAAATGAAAAACTGTTTTTT.

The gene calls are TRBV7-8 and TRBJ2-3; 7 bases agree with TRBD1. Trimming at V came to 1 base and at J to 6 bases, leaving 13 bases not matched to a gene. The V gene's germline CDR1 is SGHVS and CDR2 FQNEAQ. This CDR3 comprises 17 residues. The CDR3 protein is CASSLGGASEGADTQYF. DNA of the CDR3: TGTGCCAGCAGCTTAGGGGGAGCGTCCGAGGGGGCGGATACGCAGTATTTT. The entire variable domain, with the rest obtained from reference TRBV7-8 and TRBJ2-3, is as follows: GAGVSQSPRYKVAKRGQDVALRCDPISGHVSLFWYQQALGQGPEFLTYFQNEAQLDKSGLPSDRFFAERPEGSVSTLKIQRTQQEDSAVYLCASSLGGASEGADTQYFGPGTRLTVL.

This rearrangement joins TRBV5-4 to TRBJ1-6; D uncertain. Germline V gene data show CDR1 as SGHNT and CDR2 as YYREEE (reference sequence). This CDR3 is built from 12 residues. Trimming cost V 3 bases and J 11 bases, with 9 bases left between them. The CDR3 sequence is CASSSPGAPLHF. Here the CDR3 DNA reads TGTGCCAGCAGCTCACCGGGTGCACCCCTCCACTTT.

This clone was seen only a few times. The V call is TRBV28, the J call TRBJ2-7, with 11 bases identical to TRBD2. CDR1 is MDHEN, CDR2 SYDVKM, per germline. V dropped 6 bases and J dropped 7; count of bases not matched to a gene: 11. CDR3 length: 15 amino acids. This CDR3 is CASSLLAGGDGEQYF. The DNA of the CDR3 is TGTGCCAGCAGCCTTCTAGCGGGAGGAGATGGAGAGCAGTACTTC.

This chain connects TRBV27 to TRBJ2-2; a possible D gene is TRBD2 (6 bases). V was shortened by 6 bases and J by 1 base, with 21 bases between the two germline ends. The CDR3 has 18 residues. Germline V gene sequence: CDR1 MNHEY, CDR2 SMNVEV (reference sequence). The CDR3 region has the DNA TGTGCCAGCAGCCGACGCGGGGTTGCAGGTGGGAACACCGGGGAGCTGTTTTTT. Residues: CASSRRGVAGGNTGELFF.

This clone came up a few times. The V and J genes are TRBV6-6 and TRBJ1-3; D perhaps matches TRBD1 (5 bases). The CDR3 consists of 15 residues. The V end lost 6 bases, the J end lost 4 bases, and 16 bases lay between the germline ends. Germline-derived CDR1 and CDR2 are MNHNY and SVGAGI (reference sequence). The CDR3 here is CASSLIQGIGNTIYF. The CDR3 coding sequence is TGTGCCAGCAGCTTAATCCAGGGCATCGGAAACACCATATATTTT.

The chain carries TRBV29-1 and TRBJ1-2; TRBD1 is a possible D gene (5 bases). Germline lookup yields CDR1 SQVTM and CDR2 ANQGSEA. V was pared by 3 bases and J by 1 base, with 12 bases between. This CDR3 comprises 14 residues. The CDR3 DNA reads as TGCAGCGTTGAGGGAAAAGGGGTTAACTATGGCTACACCTTC. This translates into CSVEGKGVNYGYTF.

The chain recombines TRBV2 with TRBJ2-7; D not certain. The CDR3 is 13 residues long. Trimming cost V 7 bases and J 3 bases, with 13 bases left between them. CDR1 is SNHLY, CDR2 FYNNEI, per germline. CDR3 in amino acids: CASNDFEDYEQYF. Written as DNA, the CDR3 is TGTGCCAGCAATGATTTCGAGGACTACGAGCAGTACTTC.

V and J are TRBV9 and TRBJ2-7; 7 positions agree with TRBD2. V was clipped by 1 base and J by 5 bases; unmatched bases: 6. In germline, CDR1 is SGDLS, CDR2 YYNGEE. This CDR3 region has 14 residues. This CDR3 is CASSVLAGAHEQYF. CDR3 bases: TGTGCCAGCAGCGTACTGGCGGGAGCCCACGAGCAGTACTTC.

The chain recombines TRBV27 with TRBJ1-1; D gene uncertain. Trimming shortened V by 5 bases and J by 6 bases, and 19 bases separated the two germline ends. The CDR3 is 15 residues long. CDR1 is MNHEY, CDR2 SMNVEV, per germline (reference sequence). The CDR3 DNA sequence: TGTGCCAGCAGTCTAAATCCCGCTTCCGGGGCTGAAGCTTTCTTT. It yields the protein CASSLNPASGAEAFF.

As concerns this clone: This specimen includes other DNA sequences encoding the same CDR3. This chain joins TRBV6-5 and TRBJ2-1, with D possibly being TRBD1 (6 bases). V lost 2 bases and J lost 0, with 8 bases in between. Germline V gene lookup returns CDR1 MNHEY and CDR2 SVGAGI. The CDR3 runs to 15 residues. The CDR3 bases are TGTGCCAGCAGTTACGGACAGAGCTCCTACAATGAGCAGTTCTTC. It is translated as CASSYGQSSYNEQFF.

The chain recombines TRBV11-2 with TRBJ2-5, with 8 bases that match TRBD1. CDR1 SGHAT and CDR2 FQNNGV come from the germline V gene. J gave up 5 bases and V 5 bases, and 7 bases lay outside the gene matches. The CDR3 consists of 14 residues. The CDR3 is CASSATGVGETQYF. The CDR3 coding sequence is TGTGCCAGCAGCGCGACAGGGGTCGGGGAGACCCAGTACTTC. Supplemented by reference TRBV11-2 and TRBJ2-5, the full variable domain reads EAGVAQSPRYKIIEKRQSVAFWCNPISGHATLYWYQQILGQGPKLLIQFQNNGVVDDSQLPKDRFSAERLKGVDSTLKIQPAKLEDSAVYLCASSATGVGETQYFGPGTRLLVL.

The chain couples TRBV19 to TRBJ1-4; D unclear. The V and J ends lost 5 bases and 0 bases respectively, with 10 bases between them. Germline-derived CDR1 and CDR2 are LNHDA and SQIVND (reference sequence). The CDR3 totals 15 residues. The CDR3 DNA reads TGTGCCAGTAGTCAATACAGTGCAACTAATGAAAAACTGTTTTTT. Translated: CASSQYSATNEKLFF.

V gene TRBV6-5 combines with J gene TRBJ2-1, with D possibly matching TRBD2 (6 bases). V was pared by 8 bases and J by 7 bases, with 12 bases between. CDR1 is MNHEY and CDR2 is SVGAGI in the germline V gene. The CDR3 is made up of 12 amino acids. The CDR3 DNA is TGTGCCAGCGCCCGACTAGGGAATGAGCAGTTCTTC. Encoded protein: CASARLGNEQFF.